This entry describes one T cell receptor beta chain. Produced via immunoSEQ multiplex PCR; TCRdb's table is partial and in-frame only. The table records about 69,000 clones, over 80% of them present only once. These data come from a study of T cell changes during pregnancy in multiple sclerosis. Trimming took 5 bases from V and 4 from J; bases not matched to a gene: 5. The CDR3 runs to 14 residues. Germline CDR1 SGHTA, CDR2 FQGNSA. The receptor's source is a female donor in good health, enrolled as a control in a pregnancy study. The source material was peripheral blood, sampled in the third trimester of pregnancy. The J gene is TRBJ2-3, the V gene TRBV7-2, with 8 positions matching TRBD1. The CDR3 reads CASSTLTGADTQYF. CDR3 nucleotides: TGTGCCAGCAGCACCTTGACAGGGGCAGATACGCAGTATTTT.